This passage covers 22 T cell receptor beta chains from one sample sequenced in a study of blood T cell repertoires in COVID-19. Profiled with immunoSEQ multiplex PCR; TCRdb holds only in-frame clones, not every one. The sample lists roughly 200,000 clones, 70% to 90% occurring once. The sample consisted of PBMCs or T cells enriched from blood (not recorded which). The receptor source for this set is a man aged 40-49 years who had recovered from COVID-19.

The V and J genes are TRBV19 and TRBJ1-2, with 8 bases aligning to TRBD1. Per germline, CDR1 LNHDA and CDR2 SQIVND (reference sequence). The CDR3 is 15 amino acids. The ends lost 3 bases at V and 8 bases at J; junction bases unmatched: 11. CDR3 coding DNA: TGTGCCAGTAGTATGCACCGGGACAGGCCGGTGGGCTACACCTTC. Translation gives CASSMHRDRPVGYTF.

With regard to this clone: The sample contains more than one DNA sequence encoding this CDR3. V and J are TRBV9 and TRBJ2-7, with a possible D match to TRBD2 (6 bases). Germline CDR1 is SGDLS and CDR2 is YYNGEE. This CDR3 has 14 amino acids. V lost 0 bases and J lost 2, with 9 bases in between. Here the CDR3 reads CASSVGGGTYEQYF. The CDR3 DNA sequence: TGTGCCAGCAGCGTAGGCGGCGGGACCTACGAGCAGTACTTC.

The chain joins TRBV9 to TRBJ2-5; perhaps TRBD2 as D (5 bases). V was pared by 3 bases and J by 0 bases, with 6 bases between. CDR3 size: 13 residues. The germline CDR1 and CDR2 sequences are SGDLS and YYNGEE. This CDR3 is CASSGLYQETQYF. CDR3 in DNA: TGTGCCAGCAGCGGACTATACCAAGAGACCCAGTACTTC.

This chain connects TRBV5-5 to TRBJ1-2, with TRBD1 matching 9 bases. V lost 3 bases, J lost 4 bases, and 7 bases stayed unmatched. Looked up from germline, CDR1 is SGHKS and CDR2 is YYEKEE (reference sequence). The CDR3 contains 15 residues. CDR3 nucleotide sequence: TGTGCCAGCAGCTCCGGGACAGGGCCCTTCTATGGCTACACCTTC. Translating gives CASSSGTGPFYGYTF.

The chain recombines TRBV6-2 or TRBV6-3 with TRBJ1-6, with a weak D call TRBD1 (6 bases). The germline gives CDR1 MNHEY, CDR2 SVGEGT. V lost 4 bases to trimming and J lost 10 bases, with 11 bases between them. This CDR3 spans 13 amino acids. The DNA for the CDR3 is TGTGCCAGCAGTTCTACAGGGACGTCACCCCTCCACTTT. Its protein product is CASSSTGTSPLHF.

The chain carries TRBV24-1 and TRBJ2-7; 7 nucleotides line up with TRBD2. CDR1 and CDR2 from the germline V gene are KGHDR and SFDVKD. V gave up 6 bases and J gave up 0 bases; unmatched junction bases: 4. The CDR3 runs 14 residues. CDR3 DNA sequence: TGTGCCACCAGTTTGGGGGGGGTCTCCTACGAGCAGTACTTC. Translating gives CATSLGGVSYEQYF.

The chain joins TRBV6-5 to TRBJ1-1; 9 bases match TRBD1. V lost 4 bases to trimming and J lost 1 base; unmatched junction nucleotides: 7. This CDR3 contains 16 residues. Germline values: CDR1 MNHEY, CDR2 SVGAGI. This CDR3 is CASSWKTGGKNTEAFF. The CDR3 DNA reads TGTGCCAGCAGTTGGAAGACAGGGGGAAAGAACACTGAAGCTTTCTTT.

The chain carries TRBV10-3 and TRBJ1-4; 8 positions agree with TRBD1. The CDR3 spans 14 residues. Losses at the gene ends were 3 bases for V and 7 bases for J; bases not matched to a gene: 4. Germline CDR1 reads ENHRY; CDR2 reads SYGVKD. The CDR3 nucleotides read TGTGCCATCAGTGACCCTGGACAGGGTGAAAAACTGTTTTTT. It specifies CAISDPGQGEKLFF.

On this clone itself: A junction boundary mismatches the germline segment, possibly from a read error. The chain employs TRBV3-1 (or the pseudogene TRBV3-2) and TRBJ2-7; D is uncertain. The CDR3 spans 8 residues. Germline values: CDR1 LGHDT, CDR2 YNNKEL (reference sequence). CDR3 nucleotides: TGTGCCAGCAGCCAAGTTCCTTTC. Amino acid sequence: CASSQVPF.

This rearrangement joins TRBV9 to TRBJ1-2; the D is unclear. The CDR3 consists of 13 residues. The germline gives CDR1 SGDLS, CDR2 YYNGEE. Trimming took off 4 bases at V and 8 bases at J, with 15 bases between the two ends. CDR3 nucleotide sequence: TGTGCCAGCAGCCCAGGCGTGGCTCCAGGCTACACCTTC. Its protein product is CASSPGVAPGYTF.

The genes are TRBV18 and TRBJ1-5; D uncertain. The CDR3 length is 13 residues. Germline V gives CDR1 KGHSH, CDR2 LQKENI. Trimming took off 5 bases at V and 7 bases at J, with 12 bases between the two ends. The CDR3 spells CASSSSPGQPQHF. DNA for the CDR3: TGTGCCAGCTCATCCAGTCCCGGGCAGCCCCAGCATTTT.

The chain joins TRBV2 to TRBJ1-6; 9 positions agree with TRBD1. From germline, CDR1 is SNHLY and CDR2 FYNNEI. The V gene end was trimmed by 8 bases and the J gene end by 2 bases; junction bases not matched to a gene: 4. The CDR3 covers 15 residues. The CDR3 sequence: CASGTGSPYNSPLHF. CDR3 nucleotide sequence: TGTGCCAGCGGGACAGGGAGTCCCTATAATTCACCCCTCCACTTT.

The chain couples TRBV7-3 to TRBJ2-3; D possibly corresponds to TRBD1 (6 bases). Trimming removed 6 bases at V and 0 bases at J, with 13 bases between. The CDR3 has 15 residues. Per the germline V gene, CDR1 is SGHTA and CDR2 is FQGTGA. For the CDR3, the DNA is TGTGCCAGCAGTGCCGGACAGTTTAGCACAGATACGCAGTATTTT. Translating gives CASSAGQFSTDTQYF.

With regard to this clone: A read error may account for a junction end that differs from germline. The DNA for the CDR3 is TGCGCCAGCAGTTTGGGGCGACTAGCGGGAGGAACGAACACCGGGGAGCTGTTTTTT. It yields the protein CASSLGRLAGGTNTGELFF. The chain carries TRBV5-1 and TRBJ2-2, with 13 nucleotides matching TRBD2. This CDR3 is 19 amino acids long. Germline loops: CDR1 SGHRS, CDR2 YFSETQ.

J is TRBJ1-1 and V is TRBV12-3 or TRBV12-4; tentative D call: TRBD1 (6 bases). The CDR3 runs 13 residues. Trimming took off 2 bases at V and 11 bases at J, with 15 bases between the two ends. CDR3 protein: CASSLTGGRKAFF. CDR3 in DNA: TGTGCCAGCAGTTTAACGGGGGGGCGGAAGGCTTTCTTT.

The CDR3 loop is CASSLGGGSSYNEQFF. CDR3 DNA: TGTGCCAGCAGCTTGGGGGGCGGGAGCTCCTACAATGAGCAGTTCTTC. The V and J genes are TRBV5-4 and TRBJ2-1, with TRBD2 identical over 7 bases. Trimming removed 0 bases from V and 0 bases from J; junction bases left unmatched: 3. CDR1 SGHNT and CDR2 YYREEE come from the germline V gene (reference sequence). The length of the CDR3 is 16 residues.

This clone was found a few times. The chain combines TRBV18 with TRBJ1-4, with D hard to call. The CDR3 runs 18 residues. Trimming left V 3 bases short and J 2 bases short, with 19 bases between. Germline V gives CDR1 KGHSH, CDR2 LQKENI. CDR3 in amino acids: CASSPLYFREGTNEKLFF. The CDR3 nucleotides are TGTGCCAGCTCACCTCTTTATTTCCGGGAAGGGACTAATGAAAAACTGTTTTTT.

The CDR3 spells CASSLALAMRVPHEQYF. CDR3 sequence (DNA): TGTGCCAGCAGCTTAGCGCTGGCGATGAGGGTTCCACACGAGCAGTACTTC. The chain carries TRBV7-8 and TRBJ2-7; TRBD2 is a possible D gene (5 bases). This CDR3 spans 17 amino acids. From germline, CDR1 is SGHVS and CDR2 FQNEAQ. The V and J ends lost 0 bases and 5 bases respectively, with 20 bases between them.

The chain has TRBV10-1 and TRBJ1-5, with 9 bases identical to TRBD1. CDR1 is WNHNN and CDR2 is SYGVQD in the germline V gene (reference sequence). The junction had 9 bases not matched to a gene; V was cut back by 5 bases and J by 1 base. This CDR3 spans 17 amino acids. CDR3 DNA: TGCGCCAGCAGTACACAGGGGGCGATTAAAAGCAATCAGCCCCAGCATTTT. The encoded protein is CASSTQGAIKSNQPQHF.

This clone was recorded a few times. The chain couples TRBV14 to TRBJ1-1; TRBD1 matches at 8 bases. Germline CDR1 and CDR2: SGHDN and FVKESK. The junction had 4 bases not matched to a gene; V was cut back by 2 bases and J by 5 bases. This CDR3 is built from 14 residues. CDR3 bases: TGTGCCAGCAGCCAAAGGACAGGGAGGACTGAAGCTTTCTTT. Protein: CASSQRTGRTEAFF.

The CDR3 is CASSATLTGNYGYTF. The CDR3, as DNA: TGTGCCAGCAGCGCGACTTTGACAGGGAACTATGGCTACACCTTC. This sequence joins TRBV9 and TRBJ1-2; 7 bases align to TRBD1. V shed 3 bases, J shed 2 bases, and the junction held 7 bases outside the gene matches. The CDR3 extends over 15 amino acids. The germline CDR1 and CDR2 sequences are SGDLS and YYNGEE.

This sequence joins TRBV12-3 or TRBV12-4 and TRBJ1-6, with D unresolved. V was shortened by 3 bases and J by 12 bases, with 12 bases between the two germline ends. CDR3 size: 13 residues. Here the CDR3 reads CASSFSEVQPLHF. The CDR3 DNA reads TGTGCCAGCAGTTTTAGTGAAGTGCAACCCCTCCACTTT.